A single sample is the source of the 27 T cell receptor beta chains below, sequenced in a study of Ad26.COV2.S vaccination and SARS-CoV-2 variants (dated by TCRdb to about 2021). Receptor libraries were prepared by the immunoSEQ multiplex PCR assay. In TCRdb, the immuneACCESS table is reduced to in-frame sequences with V and J assigned. These tables do not hold every clone; where another copy was compared, an unresolved V gene accounts for under half, and the others remain unexplained. Counted in this sample were around 250,000 clones; about 90% of them appeared once. The ten largest clones represent about 3.1% of the sample. Interpreted using the paper, the treatment or condition label stands for: around 19 received Ad26.COV2.S at low or high dose, single or two shots; 5 received placebo; per-sample allocation not given. For vaccine and placebo recipients, repertoires were sequenced using samples collected on day 63 after the first injection.

Sequencing used peripheral blood, obtained in a trial of Ad26.COV2.S vaccine versus placebo. Every receptor here comes from a person aged 18-60 years who received the Ad26.COV2.S COVID-19 vaccine or a placebo.

This sequence joins TRBV30 and TRBJ1-2; tentatively, D is TRBD1 (6 bases). Germline V CDR1 and CDR2: GTSNPN, SVGIG (reference sequence). V shed 1 base and J shed 8 bases, with 11 bases lying between them. The CDR3 is made up of 12 amino acids. The CDR3 region is CAWSGQVDGYTF. The DNA for the CDR3 is TGTGCCTGGAGTGGACAGGTCGACGGCTACACCTTC.

The table lists this clone with a few counts. The chain carries TRBV2 and TRBJ1-5; D may be TRBD1 (5 bases). The CDR3 is made up of 14 amino acids. Per germline, CDR1 SNHLY and CDR2 FYNNEI. With 7 bases removed from V and 2 bases from J, the gap between germline ends came to 12 bases. CDR3 protein: CASMGDGGNQPQHF. The CDR3 DNA is TGTGCCAGCATGGGGGACGGGGGCAATCAGCCCCAGCATTTT.

V and J are TRBV19 and TRBJ1-2; D is ambiguous. Per the germline V gene, CDR1 is LNHDA and CDR2 is SQIVND (reference sequence). The CDR3 extends over 13 amino acids. Trimming took off 7 bases at V and 8 bases at J, with 17 bases between the two ends. This CDR3 reads CASTGNRFLGYTF. CDR3 coding DNA: TGTGCCAGTACAGGTAATCGCTTCTTGGGCTACACCTTC.

This chain uses TRBV29-1 with TRBJ1-3; no definite D call. This CDR3 is 14 amino acids long. Looked up from germline, CDR1 is SQVTM and CDR2 is ANQGSEA. Trimming pared 2 bases from V and 2 bases from J, leaving 10 bases between. DNA for the CDR3: TGCAGCGTTGAAACCCGGGGAGCTGGAAACACCATATATTTT. As protein: CSVETRGAGNTIYF.

This clone has a single count. The chain uses TRBV24-1 and TRBJ1-4; 9 bases map to TRBD1. V trimming: 3 bases; J trimming: 7 bases; junction bases outside the gene matches: 17. Germline assignment: CDR1 KGHDR and CDR2 SFDVKD. There are 19 residues in the CDR3. In DNA, the CDR3 is TGTGCCACCAGTGATACAACGTCCCGGGACAGGGTACCGGGTGAAAAACTGTTTTTT. Protein: CATSDTTSRDRVPGEKLFF.

The chain joins TRBV28 to TRBJ1-5; D perhaps matches TRBD1 (5 bases). This CDR3 region has 15 residues. Trimming removed 3 bases at V and 3 bases at J, with 12 bases between. Germline CDR1 reads MDHEN; CDR2 reads SYDVKM. The CDR3 DNA reads TGTGCCAGCAGTTTGGGCCCAGGGCCCAATCAGCCCCAGCATTTT. As protein: CASSLGPGPNQPQHF. Complete variable domain (other parts from reference TRBV28 and TRBJ1-5): DVKVTQSSRYLVKRTGEKVFLECVQDMDHENMFWYRQDPGLGLRLIYFSYDVKMKEKGDIPEGYSVSREKKERFSLILESASTNQTSMYLCASSLGPGPNQPQHFGDGTRLSIL.

J is TRBJ2-7 and V is TRBV4-1; perhaps D is TRBD1 or TRBD2 (5 bases each). The V end lost 4 bases, the J end lost 2 bases, and 9 bases lay between the germline ends. This CDR3 has 13 amino acids. The germline CDR1 and CDR2 sequences are MGHRA and YSYEKL. The CDR3 protein is CASSPLGAYEQYF. The CDR3 nucleotides are TGCGCCAGCAGCCCTCTGGGGGCCTACGAGCAGTACTTC.

The gene calls are TRBV5-6 and TRBJ2-7; TRBD1 matches at 7 bases. CDR1 is SGHDT and CDR2 is YYEEEE in the germline V gene. This CDR3 has 14 residues. Trimming at V came to 2 bases and at J to 3 bases, leaving 5 bases not matched to a gene. CDR3 nucleotide sequence: TGTGCCAGCAGCTTCGGGACAGTACTCTACGAGCAGTACTTC. It yields the protein CASSFGTVLYEQYF. Variable domain in full (rest from reference TRBV5-6 and TRBJ2-7): DAGVTQSPTHLIKTRGQQVTLRCSPKSGHDTVSWYQQALGQGPQFIFQYYEEEERQRGNFPDRFSGHQFPNYSSELNVNALLLGDSALYLCASSFGTVLYEQYFGPGTRLTVT.

V is TRBV6-5 and J is TRBJ2-1; no definite D call. This CDR3 is 15 amino acids long. Germline V gene sequence: CDR1 MNHEY, CDR2 SVGAGI. The V end lost 6 bases, the J end lost 0 bases, and 12 bases lay between the germline ends. The CDR3, as DNA: TGTGCCAGCAGCCCAACTCATAGCTCCTACAATGAGCAGTTCTTC. As protein: CASSPTHSSYNEQFF.

The chain couples TRBV30 to TRBJ2-2; D is ambiguous. V gave up 1 base and J gave up 4 bases, with 7 bases separating them. The CDR3 contains 13 residues. Germline V CDR1 and CDR2: GTSNPN, SVGIG (reference sequence). In DNA, the CDR3 is TGTGCCTGGAGTGGTCAAGCCACCGGGGAGCTGTTTTTT. It specifies CAWSGQATGELFF. The whole variable domain, remainder taken from reference TRBV30 and TRBJ2-2, is SQTIHQWPATLVQPVGSPLSLECTVEGTSNPNLYWYRQAAGRGLQLLFYSVGIGQISSEVPQNLSASRPQDRQFILSSKKLLLSDSGFYLCAWSGQATGELFFGEGSRLTVL.

The gene calls are TRBV7-9 and TRBJ1-1; TRBD1 might be the D (6 bases). There are 19 residues in the CDR3. V was shortened by 2 bases and J by 3 bases, with 25 bases between the two germline ends. From germline, CDR1 is SEHNR and CDR2 FQNEAQ (reference sequence). CDR3 sequence reads: CASSLTTGTRFRGYTEAFF. As DNA, the CDR3 is TGTGCCAGCAGCTTAACTACCGGGACAAGATTTAGAGGGTACACTGAAGCTTTCTTT.

J is TRBJ1-2 and V is TRBV14; no definite D call. Germline CDR1 and CDR2: SGHDN and FVKESK. V was pared by 7 bases and J by 8 bases, with 20 bases between. CDR3 size: 14 residues. This chain's CDR3 is CASTAPGRRRGYTF. CDR3 DNA: TGTGCCAGCACAGCTCCGGGCCGGAGGAGGGGCTACACCTTC.

The CDR3, as DNA: TGTGCCACCAGCAGAGATCGGACAGGGGGCAGAAGGGAAAAACTGTTTTTT. This gives the protein CATSRDRTGGRREKLFF. The V and J genes are TRBV15 and TRBJ1-4; 11 positions agree with TRBD1. The V gene's germline CDR1 is LNHNV and CDR2 YYDKDF (reference sequence). Germline trimming cut 0 bases from V and 8 bases from J; bases unmatched to any gene: 8. The CDR3 contains 17 residues.

The V and J genes are TRBV7-9 and TRBJ2-5; perhaps TRBD1 as D (6 bases). The V end was cut by 3 bases, the J end by 7 bases, with 15 bases between. CDR1 is SEHNR and CDR2 is FQNEAQ in the germline V gene (reference sequence). This CDR3 has 14 residues. CDR3 in amino acids: CASSFGQLVGTQYF. The CDR3 coding sequence is TGTGCCAGCAGCTTTGGACAGCTGGTAGGGACCCAGTACTTC.

This chain uses TRBV24-1 with TRBJ2-2, with no clear D. In germline, CDR1 is KGHDR, CDR2 SFDVKD. V was shortened by 2 bases and J by 0 bases, with 9 bases between the two germline ends. This CDR3 has 16 amino acids. This CDR3 is CATSDSGRPNTGELFF. In DNA, the CDR3 is TGTGCCACCAGTGATTCCGGACGCCCGAACACCGGGGAGCTGTTTTTT.

V and J are TRBV4-1 and TRBJ1-2, with a tentative D call TRBD1 (5 bases). The CDR3 is made up of 17 amino acids. CDR1 MGHRA and CDR2 YSYEKL come from the germline V gene. Between the trimmed V and J ends, which lost 3 bases and 2 bases, there was a span of 19 bases. The CDR3 sequence is CASSQPFDSNFNYGYTF. CDR3 nucleotide sequence: TGCGCCAGCAGCCAGCCATTCGACAGTAATTTCAACTATGGCTACACCTTC.

CDR3 DNA sequence: TGTGCCAGCAGTGCCGGGAGGTCGCTGTTTTTT. Protein sequence: CASSAGRSLFF. This chain connects TRBV12-3 or TRBV12-4 to TRBJ2-2; 7 bases line up with TRBD2. Trimming removed 5 bases from V and 13 bases from J; junction bases left unmatched: 4. This CDR3 region has 11 residues.

V usage is TRBV2 and J usage is TRBJ2-7; TRBD1 matches 7 bases. Germline CDR1 and CDR2: SNHLY and FYNNEI. CDR3 length: 14 residues. Trimming cost V 8 bases and J 5 bases; bases outside gene matches: 12. The chain's CDR3 is CASGGQRSLHEQYF. The CDR3 nucleotides are TGTGCCAGCGGGGGACAGAGGTCTCTGCACGAGCAGTACTTC. The full variable domain, rest sourced from reference TRBV2 and TRBJ2-7, is EPEVTQTPSHQVTQMGQEVILRCVPISNHLYFYWYRQILGQKVEFLVSFYNNEISEKSEIFDDQFSVERPDGSNFTLKIRSTKLEDSAMYFCASGGQRSLHEQYFGPGTRLTVT.

The chain combines TRBV9 with TRBJ1-1; D ambiguous. The V gene's germline CDR1 is SGDLS and CDR2 YYNGEE. Trimming took 3 bases from V and 1 from J, leaving 4 bases between them. The CDR3 contains 12 residues. Here the CDR3 reads CASSGGNTEAFF. In nucleotides, the CDR3 is TGTGCCAGCAGCGGGGGGAACACTGAAGCTTTCTTT.

The chain couples TRBV5-1 to TRBJ2-1; 13 positions match TRBD2. CDR1 SGHRS and CDR2 YFSETQ come from the germline V gene. Trimming cost V 5 bases and J 5 bases; bases outside gene matches: 13. The CDR3 runs to 18 residues. The CDR3 is CASSYPGLAGTLDNEQFF. The CDR3 nucleotides read TGCGCCAGCAGTTATCCGGGACTAGCGGGAACCCTGGACAATGAGCAGTTCTTC.

CDR3 protein: CAISESTSGSREQYF. The DNA of the CDR3 is TGTGCCATCAGTGAGTCGACTAGCGGGAGTCGCGAGCAGTACTTC. The V gene is TRBV10-3, the J gene TRBJ2-7; 12 nucleotides align to TRBD2. Unmatched junction bases numbered 3, after V lost 0 bases and J lost 6 bases. The CDR3 contains 15 residues. The germline V gene has CDR1 ENHRY and CDR2 SYGVKD.

The CDR3 reads CASREPGQGGETQYF. The CDR3 DNA is TGCGCCAGCAGGGAACCGGGACAGGGGGGAGAGACCCAGTACTTC. The chain is built from TRBV5-1 and TRBJ2-5; 11 bases are shared with TRBD1. Unmatched junction bases numbered 7, after V lost 5 bases and J lost 4 bases. Germline CDR1 and CDR2: SGHRS and YFSETQ. CDR3 length: 15 amino acids.

The V gene is TRBV29-1, the J gene TRBJ1-2; TRBD1 is a possible D gene (6 bases). CDR3 length: 12 amino acids. Looked up from germline, CDR1 is SQVTM and CDR2 is ANQGSEA. V lost 5 bases and J lost 8, with 15 bases in between. The CDR3 loop reads CSVKRGAMGYTF. The CDR3, as DNA: TGCAGCGTTAAAAGGGGGGCTATGGGCTACACCTTC.

This chain joins TRBV19 and TRBJ2-1; 8 bases are a match to TRBD2. In germline, CDR1 is LNHDA, CDR2 SQIVND (reference sequence). The junction had 9 bases not matched to a gene; V was cut back by 5 bases and J by 9 bases. There are 14 residues in the CDR3. CDR3 nucleotide sequence: TGTGCCAGTAGTCCGAGGACTAGCATCCCTGAGCAGTTCTTC. Translating it yields CASSPRTSIPEQFF.

This rearrangement joins TRBV25-1 to TRBJ1-6, with D uncertain. Trimming shortened V by 0 bases and J by 8 bases, and 8 bases separated the two germline ends. Per the germline V gene, CDR1 is MGHDK and CDR2 is SYGVNS. This CDR3 region has 14 residues. CDR3 DNA sequence: TGTGCCAGCAGTGAATATGTAGTCCATTCACCCCTCCACTTT. This encodes CASSEYVVHSPLHF.

The chain uses TRBV27 and TRBJ1-1; D remains ambiguous. Germline CDR1 is MNHEY and CDR2 is SMNVEV (reference sequence). The germline V and J ends were trimmed by 1 base and 5 bases, with 8 bases remaining between them. The CDR3 is 13 amino acids. In DNA, the CDR3 is TGTGCCAGCAGTTTATGGGGTAGGACTGAAGCTTTCTTT. Its translation is CASSLWGRTEAFF.

The chain carries TRBV11-2 and TRBJ1-1; TRBD1 matches 9 bases. CDR1 and CDR2 from the germline V gene are SGHAT and FQNNGV. This CDR3 has 16 residues. The ends lost 2 bases at V and 1 base at J; junction bases unmatched: 5. The CDR3 bases are TGTGCCAGCAGCTTAAGACCGGACAGGGGGAACACTGAAGCTTTCTTT. It yields the protein CASSLRPDRGNTEAFF.